The 23 T cell receptor beta chains listed next were all sequenced from one sample in a study of blood T cells in healthy people across ages (dated by TCRdb to 2014 to 2015). Library preparation employed 5' RACE. The run used an Illumina HiSeq 2500. A second roughly 7 to 11 cycle PCR used a sample-barcoded 5' primer and a J-beta primer mix. TCRdb cleaned the public reads at Q25 with fastp, built clones with MiXCR and kept in-frame beta chains. One record per CDR3 amino acid sequence lists the most common genes and DNA. The sample table lists around 900,000 distinct CDR3 sequences, 51% of them with a count of one. The biggest ten clones account for around a fifth of the sample. The sample was blood. The receptor set was obtained from an older woman in good health.

The chain joins TRBV5-6 to TRBJ2-7; TRBD1 is a possible D gene (6 bases). The end of the DNA fits TRBJ2-5 better, so the J call may be wrong. CDR3 size: 15 residues. Germline CDR1 and CDR2: SGHDT and YYEEEE. This CDR3 is CASSSRGQSLETQYF. The CDR3 region has the DNA TGTGCCAGCAGCTCGCGCGGACAGTCGTTGGAGACCCAGTACTTC.

In this sample, this clonotype turned up once. The CDR3 coding sequence is TGTGCCAGCAGCACAGGGGGGAGTGATGAAAAACTGTTTTTT. Protein product: CASSTGGSDEKLFF. V and J are TRBV6-5 and TRBJ1-4; 8 bases align to TRBD1. From germline, CDR1 is MNHEY and CDR2 SVGAGI. The CDR3 contains 14 residues. J gave up 6 bases and V 6 bases, and 6 bases lay outside the gene matches.

This clonotype was seen only a few times. A single base separates this from a much larger clone, so it may be a read error. J is TRBJ2-5 and V is TRBV7-2, with D tentatively TRBD1 (6 bases). This CDR3 is 17 amino acids long. CDR1 SGHTA and CDR2 FQGNSA come from the germline V gene. Trimming took 1 base from V and 7 from J, leaving 22 bases between them. This chain's CDR3 is CASSLGRATDSRGTQYF. CDR3 in DNA: TGTGCCAGCAGCTTAGGGAGAGCGACAGATAGCAGGGGGACCCAGTACTTC.

V is TRBV6-1 and J is TRBJ2-5; D perhaps matches TRBD1 (5 bases). The CDR3 has 13 residues. V was clipped by 7 bases and J by 7 bases, with 16 bases between them. Germline V gene lookup returns CDR1 MNHNS and CDR2 SASEGT. The CDR3 loop is CASTQDIPGTQYF. CDR3 sequence (DNA): TGTGCCAGCACCCAGGACATTCCAGGGACCCAGTACTTC.

V gene TRBV2 combines with J gene TRBJ2-1, with 13 positions matching TRBD2. The CDR3 loop spans 18 amino acids. After removal of 2 bases from V and 5 bases from J, the junction contained 9 bases not matched to a gene. CDR1 SNHLY and CDR2 FYNNEI come from the germline V gene. The CDR3 here is CASSEWGWTSGSDNEQFF. DNA of the CDR3: TGTGCCAGCAGTGAATGGGGGTGGACTAGCGGGAGCGACAATGAGCAGTTCTTC.

This chain links TRBV27 with TRBJ2-1; D ambiguous. The V end was cut by 7 bases, the J end by 0 bases, with 13 bases between. In germline, CDR1 is MNHEY, CDR2 SMNVEV (reference sequence). This CDR3 is 15 amino acids long. This CDR3 is CASKVGTDSYNEQFF. CDR3 bases: TGTGCCAGCAAGGTAGGCACAGACTCCTACAATGAGCAGTTCTTC.

The V and J genes are TRBV15 and TRBJ2-7; 13 nucleotides agree with TRBD2. The CDR3 totals 18 residues. V gave up 3 bases and J gave up 2 bases; unmatched junction bases: 10. Germline V gives CDR1 LNHNV, CDR2 YYDKDF (reference sequence). In DNA, the CDR3 is TGTGCCACCAGCAGCGTTCTACCGGGACTAGCGGGGACCTACGAGCAGTACTTC. This gives the protein CATSSVLPGLAGTYEQYF.

The DNA of the CDR3 is TGTGCCAGTACACACACCGCGAACACCGGGGAGCTGTTTTTT. Residues: CASTHTANTGELFF. The chain recombines TRBV25-1 with TRBJ2-2, with no clear D. The CDR3 is 14 amino acids. Germline V CDR1 and CDR2: MGHDK, SYGVNS. Trimming pared 9 bases from V and 0 bases from J, leaving 11 bases between.

The chain joins TRBV20-1 to TRBJ2-1; 11 bases line up with TRBD1. Looked up from germline, CDR1 is DFQATT and CDR2 is SNEGSKA (reference sequence). The CDR3 loop spans 17 amino acids. J lost 4 bases, V lost 0 bases, and 8 bases had no gene match. CDR3 sequence: CSARDGGGQGAYNEQFF. CDR3 sequence (DNA): TGCAGTGCTAGAGATGGGGGAGGACAGGGGGCGTACAATGAGCAGTTCTTC.

The rearrangement uses TRBV6-5 and TRBJ1-1; D is uncertain. The CDR3 sequence is 13 residues long. V lost 11 bases and J lost 4, with 17 bases in between. Germline values: CDR1 MNHEY, CDR2 SVGAGI. CDR3 sequence: CAARAGRATEAFF. As DNA, the CDR3 is TGTGCCGCGCGTGCAGGAAGAGCCACTGAAGCTTTCTTT.

This clonotype has only a few counts. The chain carries TRBV15 and TRBJ2-7; D might be TRBD1 (6 bases). The CDR3 is 12 residues long. Germline CDR1 reads LNHNV; CDR2 reads YYDKDF (reference sequence). The ends were cut back, 8 bases at V and 3 bases at J, with 11 bases in the middle. The CDR3 reads CATRDRNYEQYF. The CDR3 region has the DNA TGTGCCACCCGAGACAGGAACTACGAGCAGTACTTC.

Many counts were recorded for this clonotype. The V and J genes are TRBV20-1 and TRBJ2-3; TRBD2 is a possible D gene (6 bases). This CDR3 is built from 15 residues. V was cut by 4 bases and J by 8 bases, with 22 bases left in between. CDR1 is DFQATT and CDR2 is SNEGSKA in the germline V gene (reference sequence). This CDR3 is CSAIPSTVLAATQYF. The CDR3 DNA reads TGCAGTGCTATACCTAGCACGGTATTAGCGGCTACGCAGTATTTT.

This clonotype occurred many times. One end of the junction fails to match germline, which may point to a read error. This chain links TRBV5-1 with TRBJ2-1, with D unclear. The CDR3 covers 12 residues. Germline assignment: CDR1 SGHRS and CDR2 YFSETQ. DNA for the CDR3: TGTGCCAGCAGCTTAGGCCGCAATGAGCAGTTCTTC. This codes for CASSLGRNEQFF.

The chain has TRBV4-3 and TRBJ1-1, with D perhaps matching TRBD1 (6 bases). The CDR3 covers 15 residues. Trimming shortened V by 0 bases and J by 2 bases, and 10 bases separated the two germline ends. Per germline, CDR1 LGHNA and CDR2 YSLEER. The CDR3 DNA follows: TGCGCCAGCAGCCAAGACAGGACAGTTAACACTGAAGCTTTCTTT. Residues: CASSQDRTVNTEAFF.

This clonotype has just a few counts. The chain links TRBV27 to TRBJ1-2, with 11 positions matching TRBD1. The CDR3 has 15 residues. The J segment lost 7 bases and the V segment lost 6 bases, leaving 10 bases of the junction unmatched. Germline V gives CDR1 MNHEY, CDR2 SMNVEV (reference sequence). DNA of the CDR3: TGTGCCAGCAGGACGGACAGGGGGCTGATGGGTGGCTACACCTTC. Its protein product is CASRTDRGLMGGYTF.

This clonotype was seen only once. The chain combines TRBV7-2 with TRBJ2-6, with no clear D. Trimming pared 6 bases from V and 2 bases from J, leaving 8 bases between. Germline CDR1 and CDR2: SGHTA and FQGNSA. CDR3 length equals 14 residues. The chain's CDR3 is CASSAPTGANVLTF. CDR3 DNA: TGTGCCAGCAGTGCCCCCACTGGGGCCAACGTCCTGACTTTC.

This clonotype was seen a handful of times. The chain carries TRBV3-1 and TRBJ2-1; unclear D gene. The ends were cut back, 1 base at V and 2 bases at J, with 9 bases in the middle. Germline CDR1 reads LGHDT; CDR2 reads YNNKEL (reference sequence). This CDR3 has 15 residues. For the CDR3, the DNA is TGTGCCAGCAGCCAAGGCCCGTCGACCTACAATGAGCAGTTCTTC. Translated: CASSQGPSTYNEQFF.

A few counts support this clonotype. The CDR3 nucleotides are TGTGCCATCAGTGAGAACAGCATCTACGAGCAGTACTTC. Encoded protein: CAISENSIYEQYF. This chain uses TRBV10-3 with TRBJ2-7; no clear D. The CDR3 contains 13 residues. The ends were cut back, 2 bases at V and 3 bases at J, with 8 bases in the middle. Germline CDR1 is ENHRY and CDR2 is SYGVKD.

This rearrangement joins TRBV11-2 to TRBJ1-5; D ambiguous. Germline values: CDR1 SGHAT, CDR2 FQNNGV. The CDR3 is 13 amino acids. V was clipped by 5 bases and J by 7 bases, with 12 bases between them. The DNA for the CDR3 is TGTGCCAGCAGCGCCCAAAGGGAGCAGCCCCAGCATTTT. Encoded protein: CASSAQREQPQHF.

The V and J genes are TRBV6-5 and TRBJ2-7; 11 nucleotides match TRBD2. V gave up 4 bases and J gave up 4 bases; unmatched junction bases: 12. Germline V lookup: CDR1 MNHEY, CDR2 SVGAGI. The CDR3 is 17 residues long. The CDR3 is CASSSRTRASGRYEQYF. Written as DNA, the CDR3 is TGTGCCAGCAGTTCCCGGACGAGGGCTAGCGGGAGGTACGAGCAGTACTTC.

The chain is built from TRBV28 and TRBJ2-1; TRBD2 matches at 7 bases. J gave up 3 bases and V 7 bases, and 9 bases lay outside the gene matches. This CDR3 region has 15 residues. CDR1 is MDHEN and CDR2 is SYDVKM in the germline V gene. The CDR3 DNA is TGTGCCAGCACCCTGGATTTAGCGGGCTACAATGAGCAGTTCTTC. This gives the protein CASTLDLAGYNEQFF. Complete variable domain (other parts from reference TRBV28 and TRBJ2-1): DVKVTQSSRYLVKRTGEKVFLECVQDMDHENMFWYRQDPGLGLRLIYFSYDVKMKEKGDIPEGYSVSREKKERFSLILESASTNQTSMYLCASTLDLAGYNEQFFGPGTRLTVL.

Only a few counts were recorded for this clonotype. V is TRBV7-9 and J is TRBJ2-5; 8 bases line up with TRBD1. With 5 bases clipped from V and 2 bases from J, the junction kept 7 bases outside the gene matches. Germline CDR1 is SEHNR and CDR2 is FQNEAQ (reference sequence). CDR3 length: 15 amino acids. The CDR3 bases are TGTGCCAGCAGCAAGGCACAGGGGGGTCAAGAGACCCAGTACTTC. It specifies CASSKAQGGQETQYF.

This chain connects TRBV3-1 to TRBJ1-4; 7 bases fit TRBD1. Trimming removed 4 bases from V and 8 bases from J; junction bases left unmatched: 13. CDR1 is LGHDT, CDR2 YNNKEL, per germline (reference sequence). This CDR3 comprises 16 residues. The CDR3 here is CASSPRGTASNEKLFF. Here the CDR3 DNA reads TGTGCCAGCAGCCCACGCGGGACAGCCTCGAACGAAAAACTGTTTTTT.